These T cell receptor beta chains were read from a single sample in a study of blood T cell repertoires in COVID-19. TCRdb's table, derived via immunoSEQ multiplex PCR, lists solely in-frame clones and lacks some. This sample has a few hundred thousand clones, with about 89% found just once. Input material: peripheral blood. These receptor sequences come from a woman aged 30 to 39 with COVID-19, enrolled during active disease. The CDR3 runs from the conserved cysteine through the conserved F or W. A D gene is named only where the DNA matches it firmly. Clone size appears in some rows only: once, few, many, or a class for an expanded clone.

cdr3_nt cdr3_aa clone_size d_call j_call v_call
TGTGCCAGCAGCCAAGATCGGGATAGCGGGGGCGCAGATACGCAGTATTTT CASSQDRDSGGADTQYF . TRBD2 TRBJ2-3 TRBV3-1/TRBV3-2
TGTGCCAGCAGTGAAGGCGGAATCTATGGCTACACCTTC CASSEGGIYGYTF . . TRBJ1-2 TRBV2
TGTGCCAGCAGGCAGCAAGAGGTCGACTATGGCTACACCTTC CASRQQEVDYGYTF . . TRBJ1-2 TRBV6-5
TGTGCCAGCAGTTACGAGAGGTTCGATACGCAGTATTTT CASSYERFDTQYF . . TRBJ2-3 TRBV6-2/TRBV6-3
TGTGCCAGCAGCTTAAGGACAGCCACCGGGGAGCTGTTTTTT CASSLRTATGELFF . . TRBJ2-2 TRBV11-3
TGTGCCATCAGTTCTCACAGGGGGGAGGCCGGGGAGCTGTTTTTT CAISSHRGEAGELFF once TRBD1 TRBJ2-2 TRBV10-3
TGTGCAAGTCGGTACCCCGGGTACCCTTTCTATGGCTACACCTTC CASRYPGYPFYGYTF . . TRBJ1-2 TRBV12-2
TGTGCCAGCAGTGACAGGGTGGGAGCGGGCAATGAGCAGTTCTTC CASSDRVGAGNEQFF . . TRBJ2-1 TRBV6-4
TGTGCCGTCGGACAAAGGAACTATGGCTACACCTTC CAVGQRNYGYTF . . TRBJ1-2 TRBV5-4
TGTGCCAGCAGTCCCACGAGGGGGCGCCAAGAGACCCAGTACTTC CASSPTRGRQETQYF . TRBD1 TRBJ2-5 TRBV25-1
TGTGCCAGCAGTTTGTTCGCGGGAGGGCCCAATGAGCAGTTCTTC CASSLFAGGPNEQFF . TRBD2 TRBJ2-1 TRBV28
TGTGCCACCAGTCAAGGGAGGGGGACAGGGGAAGACACTGAAGCTTTCTTT CATSQGRGTGEDTEAFF . TRBD1 TRBJ1-1 TRBV24-1
TGTGCCAGCAGCGCAGGGGGCGCCGGTGAAAAACTGTTTTTT CASSAGGAGEKLFF . TRBD1 TRBJ1-4 TRBV7-8
TGCGCCAGCAGCGCCGCGGCAGGGGCATGGGACACTGAAGCTTTCTTT CASSAAAGAWDTEAFF . . TRBJ1-1 TRBV5-1
TGTGCCAGCAGCGAGGACAGTGGCACTGAAGCTTTCTTT CASSEDSGTEAFF . . TRBJ1-1 TRBV9
TGTGCCAGCAGCTTAGGAGGGATGAGCAATCAGCCCCAGCATTTT CASSLGGMSNQPQHF . . TRBJ1-5 TRBV7-8
TGTGCCAGCAGTTTATCGGTGAGGTATCCGGGGGTCGTTGGTGCAGATACGCAGTATTTT CASSLSVRYPGVVGADTQYF . . TRBJ2-3 TRBV27
TGCGCCAGCAGCCAAGATTGGGCCTCGAACACCGGGGAGCTGTTTTTT CASSQDWASNTGELFF . . TRBJ2-2 TRBV4-3
TGTGCCAGCAGCCAAGTTGTGGAGCGGGCAGGGTATGGCTACACCTTC CASSQVVERAGYGYTF . . TRBJ1-2 TRBV4-2
TGTGCCAGCTCACCACCGGGACAGGGATACGTTACCCTCCACTTT CASSPPGQGYVTLHF . TRBD1 TRBJ1-6 TRBV18
TGCAGCGCCAAACACGGGATTGGAGTACAATACAATGAGCAGTTCTTC CSAKHGIGVQYNEQFF . . TRBJ2-1 TRBV29-1
TGCGCCAGCAAACCTGGCAGGGAAAATGGCTACACCTTC CASKPGRENGYTF . . TRBJ1-2 TRBV10-2
TGTGCCAGCAGTACAGGGGGCAAGGAGAACGAGCAGTACTTC CASSTGGKENEQYF . TRBD1 TRBJ2-7 TRBV3-1/TRBV3-2
TGTGCCAGCACACAGCCCCAGCATTTT CASTQPQHF . . TRBJ1-5 TRBV27
TGTGCCAGCAGCCCTCCGGGAGGGGTAAGAGAAAAACTGTTTTTT CASSPPGGVREKLFF . . TRBJ1-4 TRBV28
TGTGCCAGCAGTGAGATCCGTGGCTTTGGTGGCTACACCTTC CASSEIRGFGGYTF . . TRBJ1-2 TRBV2
TGTGCCAGTAGTATATTGGGGACAGGGGTCTACGAGCAGTACTTC CASSILGTGVYEQYF . TRBD1 TRBJ2-7 TRBV19
TGTGCCAGCAGCCAAGAGTTAGACTCCTACAATGAGCAGTTCTTC CASSQELDSYNEQFF . . TRBJ2-1 TRBV3-1/TRBV3-2
TGTGCCAGCAGCTTAGGGGAGGGGCCCCAGCATTTT CASSLGEGPQHF . . TRBJ1-5 TRBV7-9
TGTGCCTGGGGCATAGGGACAGGGTTTACAGATACGCAGTATTTT CAWGIGTGFTDTQYF . TRBD1 TRBJ2-3 TRBV30
TGTGCCAGCAGCCGTCGGACTAGCCTCCGGGAGACCCAGTACTTC CASSRRTSLRETQYF . TRBD2 TRBJ2-5 TRBV27
TGTGCCAGCAGCTCGGACAGTACCTACAATGAGCAGTTCTTC CASSSDSTYNEQFF . . TRBJ2-1 TRBV7-2
TGTGCCACCAGTGACAGACAGGGGGCTAAGGGCGGGGAGCTGTTTTTT CATSDRQGAKGGELFF . TRBD1 TRBJ2-2 TRBV24-1
TGCGCCAGCAGCTGGACCCCAGGGGTGGCAGATACGCAGTATTTT CASSWTPGVADTQYF . . TRBJ2-3 TRBV5-1
TGTGCCAGCAGCCCGACCCCCGACAGGGGGCTTCAGCCCCAGCATTTT CASSPTPDRGLQPQHF . TRBD1 TRBJ1-5 TRBV7-2
TGTGCCAGCACCTTCGTCGGGGTTGGGGCCAACGTCCTGACTTTC CASTFVGVGANVLTF . . TRBJ2-6 TRBV7-2
TGTGCCAGCCGAAGGGGACAGTTGAACACCGGGGAGCTGTTTTTT CASRRGQLNTGELFF few TRBD1 TRBJ2-2 TRBV5-8
TGTGCCAGCAGCCCAGGACAGGGGGCGGTTGGCTACACCTTC CASSPGQGAVGYTF . TRBD1 TRBJ1-2 TRBV7-8
TGTGCCAGCAGTTACAGGGCGGGGGGTGGAGAGACCCAGTACTTC CASSYRAGGGETQYF . TRBD2 TRBJ2-5 TRBV6-5
TGTGCCAGCAGCCTCACTAGCGGCCCATACAATGAGCAGTTCTTC CASSLTSGPYNEQFF . TRBD2 TRBJ2-1 TRBV7-2
TGCGCCAGCAGCCTAGACAGGGCTCAAACTGAAGCTTTCTTT CASSLDRAQTEAFF . TRBD1 TRBJ1-1 TRBV10-2
TGCGCCAGCAGCCAAGCGGTTGGCACAGATACGCAGTATTTT CASSQAVGTDTQYF once . TRBJ2-3 TRBV4-3
TGTGCCAGCAGTTTGCCCACCGGGACAGCCCGGATCGGTTTCTTT CASSLPTGTARIGFF few TRBD1 TRBJ1-1 TRBV28
TGTGCCAGTAGTATACGTACCGGGGAGCTGTTTTTT CASSIRTGELFF once . TRBJ2-2 TRBV19
TGTGCCAGCAGTCCCACAACAGCTTTCAATCAGCCCCAGCATTTT CASSPTTAFNQPQHF once . TRBJ1-5 TRBV6-2/TRBV6-3
TGTGCCAGCAGCCAAGCCTCAGGGTACCCCGGGGAGCTGTTTTTT CASSQASGYPGELFF . . TRBJ2-2 TRBV3-1/TRBV3-2
TGTGCCAGCCGCGGGCCCTTACTCTATGGCTACACCTTC CASRGPLLYGYTF . . TRBJ1-2 TRBV28
TGTGCCAGCTCCTCCAGGGGAGGCAATCAGCCCCAGCATTTT CASSSRGGNQPQHF . . TRBJ1-5 TRBV18
TGTGCCAGCAGTTGGGGGACACCTGCAACTAATGAAAAACTGTTTTTT CASSWGTPATNEKLFF . . TRBJ1-4 TRBV6-2/TRBV6-3
TGCAGCGTTGAGGGGGGATTATCCTACGAGCAGTACTTC CSVEGGLSYEQYF . . TRBJ2-7 TRBV29-1
TGTGCCAGCAGCTTAGATAGCCCGCAAGTCACTGAAGCTTTCTTT CASSLDSPQVTEAFF . . TRBJ1-1 TRBV11-3
TGTGCCAGCAGTTACAAGGGAGAGTTAGTTGAACTGTTTTTT CASSYKGELVELFF . . TRBJ1-4 TRBV6-6
TGTGCTAGCAGCCCTCGGACTAGCGGGGGCACCGGGGAGCTGTTTTTT CASSPRTSGGTGELFF . TRBD2 TRBJ2-2 TRBV7-7
TGTGCCAGTACCCTTGGGCCGTTCTCCTATAATTCACCCCTCCACTTT CASTLGPFSYNSPLHF . . TRBJ1-6 TRBV19
TGTGCCAGTAGTTTGAAGACAGAACTCTCTGGAAACACCATATATTTT CASSLKTELSGNTIYF . . TRBJ1-3 TRBV19
TGTGCCAGTTGTAACAGGGGCGCGGGGAATTATGGCTACACCTTC CASCNRGAGNYGYTF . TRBD1 TRBJ1-2 TRBV19
TGTGCCACCAGCAGAGATCTACAGAACTCCTATGGCTACACCTTC CATSRDLQNSYGYTF . . TRBJ1-2 TRBV15